This note documents a single TCR beta chain sequence. There is no known antigen for this receptor. No much larger clone exists at a distance of one base, and base qualities are not known. This sample is drawn from a study of cytomegalovirus exposure and HLA in healthy donors (dated by TCRdb to the late 2010s). Broadly, across the study: In an earlier analysis of some 550 of the donors, about 260 Gb of sequence data and just under 120 million unique TCR beta sequences from 180 million or so T cells were reported. Around 320 gigabases of sequencing data and 70 million to 85 million unique TCR sequences were included in an early release covering about 700 HLA-typed donors. The genetic ancestry cluster associated with self-reported Caucasian donors included 81% of the roughly 410 genotyped donors. The study was designed to test whether signatures of past pathogen exposure could be identified by cataloging public T cell receptors. Using immunosequencing, the study profiled T cell repertoires from fewer than 850 subjects and related those repertoires to cytomegalovirus serostatus. Along with the roughly 610-subject first cohort, a separate validation cohort of over a hundred different subjects was used. High-throughput TCR immunosequencing, statistical association of individual TCRs with disease status, and machine learning were combined to predict cytomegalovirus infection status. In a later analysis, previously published TCR beta repertoires from fewer than 750 donors were re-analyzed and high-resolution HLA genotyping was added so that TCR occurrence patterns could be studied. Rather than using new phenotypic data, the later analysis identified candidate immune exposures from TCR beta sequences and from how often those sequences occurred across donors. To decide whether each TCR beta V gene segment behaved as functional or pseudogenic, an earlier analysis of fewer than 750 of the donors relied on high-throughput TCR beta sequencing. Donor age, sex, ethnicity and CMV serostatus were compiled together with the repertoire data. Genome-wide SNP genotypes for about 55% of the 666 donors were used in a later genetic analysis, which treated that subset as a discovery cohort. All discovery cohort repertoires had been generated using a single sequencing platform. HLA typing covered class I and class II loci at four-digit resolution. Typing coverage varied by locus: roughly 629-640 donors for A, B, C, DRB1 and DQB1; roughly 500 for DQA1; around 570 for DPA1; roughly 450 for DPB1. A handful of DR-DQ haplotypes were handled as single units for association and clustering because linkage in the cohort was strong. On average, 235,054 unique TCR beta nucleotide sequences were sequenced per donor among 350 to 400 genotyped donors of the cohort, with about 19% of those sequences being non-productive. Beyond this particular receptor, the publication reports: Because HLA typing was unavailable for some donors at each locus, only the typed subset was used in association tests. The only immune exposure information available for the cohort was CMV serostatus. The presence/absence analyses assumed that sequencing depth was roughly uniform across donors, and that assumption may not be true. Some IMGT-functional V segments, including TRBV6-2 and TRBV6-3, could not be distinguished by the 87-base-pair reads and were therefore excluded. The study listed approximately 150 TCR beta chains as associated with cytomegalovirus. Three of the identified cytomegalovirus-associated TCR beta chains were confirmed in vitro to be specific for cytomegalovirus antigens. Only TCR beta chains were sequenced in this cohort, and the absence of alpha or paired-chain data limited detectable features. Most CMV-associated TCR beta chains appeared to be HLA-restricted in a later analysis, and the HLA associations seemed to be driven largely by CMV exposure. Compared with the approximately 670-donor mean, donors in an Asian-associated ancestry cluster had fewer N-insertions in productive TCRs, according to a later genetic analysis. Broadly in line with IMGT annotations, most TCR beta V segments showed up in productive rearrangements about 90% or about 30% of the time in an earlier analysis of approximately 600 of the donors. According to a later analysis, parvovirus B19, influenza, CMV and Epstein-Barr virus appeared linked to several top co-occurrence clusters. A later analysis associated 15,000 to 20,000 TCR beta sequences with specific HLA alleles at a false discovery rate of 0.05. Correlated functional status among segregating V segments might reflect linkage disequilibrium, but an unknown experimental factor could not be ruled out. A further reported finding was that TCR beta sequences accurately predicted the HLA-A and HLA-B alleles for most subjects in the first cohort. A cluster of highly shared sequence variants was judged likely to be a technical artifact of the sequencing pipeline. A later analysis found that HLA-associated TCR beta chains were more clonally expanded and had lower generation probabilities than equally common non-associated chains. Because counts were too low, approximately 15 rarely observed V segments, including chromosome 9 orphons, were excluded from the earlier analysis of 587 of the donors. The classifier was reported to diagnose cytomegalovirus status with high specificity and sensitivity in both the original cohort and the validation cohort. In a later analysis, the rate of TCR association differed among HLA loci, with DRB1 alleles having the most associated TCRs and HLA-C alleles having the fewest. When HLA alleles, especially DR and DQ, strongly co-occurred, TCR associations were difficult to assign to individual alleles. An association between a missense DCLRE1C variant and V-gene and J-gene trimming of TCR beta chains was found in a later genetic analysis and replicated in an independent cohort. Most TCR sequences were seen in very few donors, while some public TCRs were found in many individuals. The authors suggested that the approach could potentially be extended to other disease states and immunological phenotypes.

The library relied on the immunoSEQ multiplex PCR assay. For the multiplex PCR, a mixture combining 60 forward primers for TCR Vbeta segments and 13 reverse primers for TCR Jbeta segments was used. A multiplex PCR assay on genomic DNA amplified the CDR3 region of rearranged TCR beta genes. The Illumina HiSeq System was used to sequence the amplified TCR beta libraries as 87-base-pair reads. The authors processed their data as follows. A later analysis tallied approximately 87 million unique TCR beta chains across the 666 repertoires, and about 10 million of those chains were shared by two or more donors. Raw reads were error-corrected and collapsed into unique sequences by a nearest-neighbor algorithm in which closely related sequences were merged to remove PCR and sequencing errors. CDR3 sequences were aligned to IMGT reference sequences to assign V, D and J gene segments. For a sequence to be retained, a match of at least six nucleotides to both a V gene segment and a J gene segment was required. Rearrangements were called productive when the CDR3 lacked stop codons and stayed in frame with V and J; all others were non-productive. CDR3 was defined according to IMGT convention as the region running from the second conserved V-encoded cysteine to the conserved J-encoded phenylalanine. The earlier analysis of about 590 of the donors excluded sequences that lacked an unambiguous match to a single V gene segment. In an earlier analysis of approximately 590 of the donors, V segments were called functional above 56.7% productive rearrangements and were called segregating when the between-donor standard deviation exceeded 5%. A statistical classification framework was built for diagnosing cytomegalovirus status from the catalog of TCR beta chain sequences. In a later analysis, V and J genes were assigned by comparing TCR nucleotide sequences against IMGT/GENE-DB human TR gene sequences. Using the TCRdist pipeline, a later analysis assigned CDR3 sequences along with most-parsimonious VDJ recombination scenarios. In a later analysis, each TCR beta chain was defined by its CDR3 amino acid sequence together with its V-gene family, and reads without a unique V-gene family were excluded. A later analysis removed 592 highly shared, low-generation-probability nucleotide sequences to deal with suspected cross-contamination and a sequencing artifact. For each public chain, a later analysis derived a clonal expansion index from normalized ranks of inferred template counts within each repertoire. In a later analysis, generation probabilities were computed using a VDJ recombination model fitted to out-of-frame rearrangements, and the results were checked against IGoR. A later analysis scored TCR-TCR, TCR-HLA and TCR-CMV co-occurrence with hypergeometric tests, applying a repertoire-size bias correction to TCR pairs. To estimate false discovery rates, a later analysis permuted the HLA or CMV assignments 20 times. In a later analysis, co-occurring TCRs were grouped using DBSCAN, and TCRdist sequence similarity was added for clustering within HLA-allele-positive subsets. For co-occurrence clustering, repertoires with fewer than 30,000 or more than 120,000 public chains were excluded, along with a handful of repertoires with anomalous nucleotide sharing. TCRdb provides this immuneACCESS table in a form limited to in-frame rearrangements. Some clones are lacking; in checked studies, under half of them reflect an unresolved V gene, and why the rest are absent is not known. V and J calls and clone size follow that table, whereas D and trimming were derived from the DNA. The sample table holds 150,000 to 200,000 clones, of which roughly 87% were seen once. Of the sample, about 0.24% falls within the top ten clones.

In total, fewer than 750 healthy bone marrow donors made up the cohort. At the time of sampling, every cohort member was nominally healthy, though immune exposures that went unrecorded were likely present. The donor tested CMV seronegative and was one of the 352 seronegative cohort members. A peripheral blood sample was provided by each donor, and peripheral blood mononuclear cells were used for TCR beta sequencing. The Qiagen DNeasy Blood Extraction Kit was used to extract genomic DNA from the blood cell samples. From the cysteine through the phenylalanine, the CDR3 covers 18 amino acids. Only the CDR3 part of the read is kept: 54 bases, read in frame from the first base. Reading the germline V gene (reference sequence) gives CDR1 LNHDA and CDR2 SQIVND. Ends trimmed: V by 4 bases, J by 4 bases; bases unmatched to a gene: 16.

The source of this sequence is a girl under three years old in good health and CMV-seronegative. The sequence joins TRBV19 to TRBJ2-7; a stretch of 10 junction bases matches TRBD2. Sequencing was carried out using PBMCs. The nucleotide sequence is given as TGTGCCAGTAGTAGAGGGCCTAGCGGGAGATCGGGTATTTACGAGCAGTACTTC. Protein translation: CASSRGPSGRSGIYEQYF.